A single sample gave rise to the 31 T cell receptor beta chains below, sequenced in a study of blood T cell repertoires in COVID-19. Generated by immunoSEQ multiplex PCR, the TCRdb table keeps only in-frame clones and is missing some. The sample lists 150,000 to 200,000 clones, around four fifths seen once, with roughly 20% in the top ten. Sequenced: peripheral blood. The receptors come from a woman in her 70s who had recovered from COVID-19.

The chain joins TRBV2 to TRBJ2-1; 8 bases match TRBD2. After removal of 1 base from V and 15 bases from J, the junction contained 8 bases not matched to a gene. Germline-derived CDR1 and CDR2 are SNHLY and FYNNEI. The CDR3 spans 13 residues. Here the CDR3 DNA reads TGTGCCAGCAGTGAAGTCGGGGGGGACCGGGGGTTCTTC. Translation gives CASSEVGGDRGFF.

The chain is built from TRBV7-3 and TRBJ2-5, with 10 bases that match TRBD2. Germline CDR1 SGHTA, CDR2 FQGTGA. The length of the CDR3 is 16 residues. With V trimmed by 2 bases and J by 5 bases, 8 bases remained unmatched. CDR3 residues: CASSLVASGGFETQYF. The CDR3 DNA sequence: TGTGCCAGCAGCTTAGTGGCTAGCGGGGGATTCGAGACCCAGTACTTC.

This rearrangement joins TRBV9 to TRBJ2-5; TRBD2 matches 9 bases. Germline lookup yields CDR1 SGDLS and CDR2 YYNGEE. The V gene end was trimmed by 0 bases and the J gene end by 0 bases; junction bases not matched to a gene: 3. There are 16 residues in the CDR3. The CDR3 DNA sequence: TGTGCCAGCAGCGTAGCGAGCGGGGGGCACCAAGAGACCCAGTACTTC. Translated: CASSVASGGHQETQYF.

The chain recombines TRBV30 with TRBJ1-2; 7 bases map to TRBD1. Germline values: CDR1 GTSNPN, CDR2 SVGIG (reference sequence). The V gene end was trimmed by 3 bases and the J gene end by 5 bases; junction bases not matched to a gene: 9. CDR3 length equals 14 residues. This CDR3 reads CAWRNPGTAYGYTF. DNA of the CDR3: TGTGCCTGGAGGAACCCTGGGACAGCTTATGGCTACACCTTC.

This clone was picked up many times. The genes are TRBV4-1 and TRBJ1-2, with 9 bases aligning to TRBD1. This CDR3 is 14 amino acids long. The V segment lost 4 bases and the J segment 4 bases; nucleotides outside the gene matches: 4. Germline loops: CDR1 MGHRA, CDR2 YSYEKL. The CDR3 DNA is TGCGCCAGCAGCCCAAGGACAGGGGTCTATGGCTACACCTTC. It yields the protein CASSPRTGVYGYTF.

The gene calls are TRBV9 and TRBJ1-1; D not resolved. Trimming removed 5 bases from V and 1 base from J, with 9 bases in between. The CDR3 consists of 13 residues. Germline V gene data show CDR1 as SGDLS and CDR2 as YYNGEE. CDR3: CASSTTTNTEAFF. For the CDR3, the DNA is TGTGCCAGCAGTACCACAACGAACACTGAAGCTTTCTTT.

This sequence joins TRBV28 and TRBJ2-3, with TRBD2 identical over 9 bases. With 1 base clipped from V and 2 bases from J, the junction kept 4 bases outside the gene matches. Germline CDR1 reads MDHEN; CDR2 reads SYDVKM. This CDR3 has 16 residues. For the CDR3, the DNA is TGTGCCAGCAGTTTATCGGCGGGAGGGCCCACAGATACGCAGTATTTT. Translation gives CASSLSAGGPTDTQYF.

This chain joins TRBV5-1 and TRBJ1-4; TRBD1 matches 7 bases. The CDR3 totals 16 residues. With 5 bases clipped from V and 2 bases from J, the junction kept 9 bases outside the gene matches. Germline CDR1 SGHRS, CDR2 YFSETQ. CDR3 sequence reads: CASRRQGYGTNEKLFF. The CDR3 DNA follows: TGCGCCAGCAGGCGACAGGGTTATGGGACTAATGAAAAACTGTTTTTT.

The chain uses TRBV10-3 and TRBJ2-1; 11 bases are a match to TRBD1. Germline V gene data show CDR1 as ENHRY and CDR2 as SYGVKD. V was pared by 6 bases and J by 9 bases, with 7 bases of the junction left unmatched. The CDR3 has 14 residues. Here the CDR3 DNA reads TGTGCCATCAGAGTTGGGGGACAGGGGGGTGAGCAGTTCTTC. Residues: CAIRVGGQGGEQFF.

The chain joins TRBV18 to TRBJ1-1, with TRBD1 identical over 7 bases. This CDR3 region has 16 residues. After removal of 0 bases from V and 5 bases from J, the junction contained 9 bases not matched to a gene. In germline, CDR1 is KGHSH, CDR2 LQKENI. Here the CDR3 reads CASSPPRQGAWTEAFF. DNA of the CDR3: TGTGCCAGCTCACCACCCCGACAGGGCGCCTGGACTGAAGCTTTCTTT.

This clone was detected only a few times. This rearrangement joins TRBV19 to TRBJ2-5; tentatively, D is TRBD1 (6 bases). The CDR3 is made up of 15 amino acids. Germline CDR1 is LNHDA and CDR2 is SQIVND (reference sequence). V lost 3 bases and J 5 bases, leaving 16 bases between the germline ends. The CDR3 DNA reads as TGTGCCAGTAGTATGGGGGCCGGTAGGGGGGAGACCCAGTACTTC. Residues: CASSMGAGRGETQYF.

This clone was detected only a few times. The chain combines TRBV6-2 or TRBV6-3 with TRBJ2-1; the D gene is possibly TRBD2 (6 bases). Trimming took 0 bases from V and 1 from J, leaving 10 bases between them. Per germline, CDR1 MNHEY and CDR2 SVGEGT. The CDR3 extends over 16 amino acids. The CDR3: CASSYSAGWSYNEQFF. The CDR3, as DNA: TGTGCCAGCAGTTACTCGGCGGGGTGGTCCTACAATGAGCAGTTCTTC.

The gene calls are TRBV5-1 and TRBJ2-1; 8 bases match TRBD2. CDR3 length: 14 amino acids. Germline CDR1 reads SGHRS; CDR2 reads YFSETQ. V lost 9 bases to trimming and J lost 0 bases; unmatched junction nucleotides: 5. The CDR3 DNA sequence: TGCGCCACCCGCGGGGGGAACTCCTACAATGAGCAGTTCTTC. It codes for CATRGGNSYNEQFF.

CDR3 in amino acids: CASSLGSGSGETQYF. Written as DNA, the CDR3 is TGTGCCAGCAGCTTAGGTAGCGGGAGTGGAGAGACCCAGTACTTC. This sequence joins TRBV7-6 and TRBJ2-5; 9 bases line up with TRBD2. Germline CDR1 is SGHVS and CDR2 is FNYEAQ. This CDR3 region has 15 residues. The V and J ends lost 1 base and 4 bases, in that order; junction bases with no gene match: 4.

This clone showed up just a few times. This chain links TRBV9 with TRBJ1-1; D gene unclear. The CDR3 sequence is 13 residues long. CDR1 and CDR2 from the germline V gene are SGDLS and YYNGEE. Trimming removed 6 bases at V and 0 bases at J, with 9 bases between. The CDR3 DNA reads as TGTGCCAGCAAAGGCGACATGAACACTGAAGCTTTCTTT. This encodes CASKGDMNTEAFF.

DNA of the CDR3: TGTGCCATCAGTGAATCGGGGCTAGCGGGACCGTACAATGAGCAGTTCTTC. Translating it yields CAISESGLAGPYNEQFF. The chain links TRBV10-3 to TRBJ2-1, with TRBD2 identical over 9 bases. J gave up 4 bases and V 3 bases, and 10 bases lay outside the gene matches. CDR1 and CDR2 (germline): ENHRY, SYGVKD. The CDR3 consists of 17 residues.

This chain uses TRBV5-1 with TRBJ2-3; 8 nucleotides line up with TRBD1. J was trimmed by 0 bases and V by 2 bases; bases with no gene match: 2. Looked up from germline, CDR1 is SGHRS and CDR2 is YFSETQ. The CDR3 sequence is 15 residues long. The CDR3 bases are TGCGCCAGCAGCTTCACAGGGGGGAGCACAGATACGCAGTATTTT. This sequence encodes CASSFTGGSTDTQYF.

The chain has TRBV4-1 and TRBJ1-2; TRBD1 aligns across 7 bases. V lost 4 bases to trimming and J lost 9 bases; unmatched junction nucleotides: 8. Per the germline V gene, CDR1 is MGHRA and CDR2 is YSYEKL. This CDR3 has 13 residues. CDR3 bases: TGCGCCAGCAGCCCCCCGGGACAGTCGCGCTACACCTTC. Translating it yields CASSPPGQSRYTF.

CDR3 coding DNA: TGTGCCAGCAGCCAAGACCGTGACGAGCAGTACTTC. Its translation is CASSQDRDEQYF. This sequence joins TRBV3-1 (or the pseudogene TRBV3-2) and TRBJ2-7, with D hard to call. Germline-derived CDR1 and CDR2 are LGHDT and YNNKEL (reference sequence). The ends were cut back, 0 bases at V and 5 bases at J, with 5 bases in the middle. The CDR3 consists of 12 residues.

The J gene is TRBJ1-4, the V gene TRBV6-5; a weak D match, TRBD1 (5 bases). Germline V gene data show CDR1 as MNHEY and CDR2 as SVGAGI. The CDR3 has 14 residues. V lost 6 bases, J lost 7 bases, and 15 bases lay in between. CDR3: CASRRTSGGEKLFF. The CDR3 DNA follows: TGTGCCAGCAGGAGGACAAGCGGGGGTGAAAAACTGTTTTTT.

This sequence joins TRBV30 and TRBJ2-5; 8 bases line up with TRBD2. CDR1 and CDR2 from the germline V gene are GTSNPN and SVGIG (reference sequence). The CDR3 covers 15 residues. Germline trimming cut 3 bases from V and 1 base from J; bases unmatched to any gene: 7. CDR3 residues: CAWRNSGTAQETQYF. In DNA form, the CDR3 reads TGTGCCTGGAGAAATAGCGGGACCGCCCAAGAGACCCAGTACTTC. Using reference TRBV30 and TRBJ2-5 for the parts outside the CDR3, the full variable domain is SQTIHQWPATLVQPVGSPLSLECTVEGTSNPNLYWYRQAAGRGLQLLFYSVGIGQISSEVPQNLSASRPQDRQFILSSKKLLLSDSGFYLCAWRNSGTAQETQYFGPGTRLLVL.

The V call is TRBV18, the J call TRBJ2-7, with 8 bases identical to TRBD1. Germline V gene sequence: CDR1 KGHSH, CDR2 LQKENI. The CDR3 spans 12 residues. V was pared by 3 bases and J by 11 bases, with 6 bases of the junction left unmatched. The CDR3 DNA reads TGTGCCAGCTCACCCCCGGACAGGGAGGAGTACTTC. Protein product: CASSPPDREEYF.

CDR3 DNA: TGTGCCAGTACCCCGCGGGACAGGGGCCTGAACACTGAAGCTTTCTTT. Translation gives CASTPRDRGLNTEAFF. V and J are TRBV19 and TRBJ1-1, with 10 bases lining up with TRBD1. The CDR3 extends over 16 amino acids. CDR1 and CDR2 (germline): LNHDA, SQIVND (reference sequence). V shed 7 bases and J 0 bases; nucleotides not matched to a gene: 8.

This clone was found a few times. The chain links TRBV7-9 to TRBJ1-6; 7 nucleotides match TRBD1. Trimming took 5 bases from V and 8 from J; bases not matched to a gene: 3. The germline V gene encodes CDR1 SEHNR and CDR2 FQNEAQ (reference sequence). This CDR3 is built from 13 residues. In nucleotides, the CDR3 is TGTGCCAGCAGCATAACAGGGGATTCACCCCTCCACTTT. This sequence encodes CASSITGDSPLHF.

This clone was detected only once. The rearrangement uses TRBV7-9 and TRBJ2-3, with D uncertain. With 5 bases removed from V and 2 bases from J, the gap between germline ends came to 11 bases. This CDR3 is built from 14 residues. Germline V lookup: CDR1 SEHNR, CDR2 FQNEAQ (reference sequence). The CDR3 DNA sequence: TGTGCCAGCAGCCCCCCGGTATTCACAGATACGCAGTATTTT. It specifies CASSPPVFTDTQYF.

This chain connects TRBV24-1 to TRBJ2-4, with 7 bases aligning to TRBD1. Germline loops: CDR1 KGHDR, CDR2 SFDVKD. CDR3 length: 17 residues. With 4 bases clipped from V and 0 bases from J, the junction kept 8 bases outside the gene matches. CDR3 region: CATSDPRTGLAKNIQYF. The CDR3, as DNA: TGTGCCACCAGTGACCCCCGGACAGGACTAGCCAAAAACATTCAGTACTTC.

The V call is TRBV18, the J call TRBJ2-5, with a tentative D call TRBD2 (5 bases). This CDR3 has 15 amino acids. Deletions cut 2 bases from V and 2 bases from J, with 12 bases between. Germline CDR1 and CDR2: KGHSH and LQKENI. The CDR3 DNA reads as TGTGCCAGCTCACCAGGTAGCGCGCCACAAGAGACCCAGTACTTC. Its protein is CASSPGSAPQETQYF.

The V and J genes are TRBV14 and TRBJ1-5; D possibly corresponds to TRBD1 (5 bases). CDR1 and CDR2 (germline): SGHDN, FVKESK. V lost 4 bases and J lost 2, with 18 bases in between. CDR3 length: 17 amino acids. CDR3 bases: TGTGCCAGCAGCCCCCCGACAGACGAGTGTTGCAATCAGCCCCAGCATTTT. It translates to CASSPPTDECCNQPQHF.

V and J are TRBV5-1 and TRBJ1-5; D gene ambiguous. Germline assignment: CDR1 SGHRS and CDR2 YFSETQ. This CDR3 region has 13 residues. The V gene lost 2 bases and the J gene lost 6 bases, with 9 bases spanning the gap. DNA of the CDR3: TGCGCCAGCAGCTTCCGAGGGCCTCAGCCCCAGCATTTT. Translating it yields CASSFRGPQPQHF.

This clone came up a few times. In nucleotides, the CDR3 is TGTGCCAGCAGCGACGGGGGCTACAATGAGCAGTTCTTC. This sequence encodes CASSDGGYNEQFF. This sequence joins TRBV9 and TRBJ2-1, with D perhaps matching TRBD2 (6 bases). Germline CDR1 and CDR2: SGDLS and YYNGEE. Trimming pared 3 bases from V and 3 bases from J, leaving 7 bases between. CDR3 length equals 13 residues.

This chain connects TRBV7-2 to TRBJ2-7; D is perhaps TRBD2 (5 bases). Germline loops: CDR1 SGHTA, CDR2 FQGNSA. V was shortened by 3 bases and J by 2 bases, with 11 bases between the two germline ends. The CDR3 extends over 14 amino acids. CDR3 sequence: CASSFGVWAYEQYF. The CDR3 DNA follows: TGTGCCAGCAGCTTCGGGGTATGGGCCTACGAGCAGTACTTC.